The 28 T cell receptor beta chains below come from one sample, sequenced in a study of cytomegalovirus exposure and HLA in healthy donors. Sequenced by immunoSEQ multiplex PCR; TCRdb stores in-frame clones only, minus some. The table records roughly 150,000 clones, about 88% of them present only once. Sequencing was carried out using PBMCs. The receptors stem from a woman younger than 35 in good health and CMV-seropositive.

The chain links TRBV5-1 to TRBJ2-7; 14 bases line up with TRBD2. The CDR3 is 15 residues long. The V gene's germline CDR1 is SGHRS and CDR2 YFSETQ. The junction had 5 bases not matched to a gene; V was cut back by 4 bases and J by 5 bases. The CDR3 sequence is CASSTRLAGGNEQYF. The DNA of the CDR3 is TGCGCCAGCAGCACAAGACTAGCGGGAGGGAACGAGCAGTACTTC.

The gene calls are TRBV2 and TRBJ2-6; 11 nucleotides match TRBD1. Losses at the gene ends were 3 bases for V and 3 bases for J; bases not matched to a gene: 7. CDR3 length equals 18 residues. The germline V gene encodes CDR1 SNHLY and CDR2 FYNNEI. Here the CDR3 reads CASSERDRGLVGANVLTF. The DNA of the CDR3 is TGTGCCAGCAGTGAGAGGGACAGGGGGTTAGTTGGGGCCAACGTCCTGACTTTC.

CDR3 coding DNA: TGTGCCAGCAGCGGCGGGTCCCAAACCTACGAGCAGTACTTC. It is translated as CASSGGSQTYEQYF. The chain joins TRBV6-6 to TRBJ2-7; the D gene is possibly TRBD2 (5 bases). Trimming pared 6 bases from V and 2 bases from J, leaving 14 bases between. CDR1 is MNHNY and CDR2 is SVGAGI in the germline V gene (reference sequence). The CDR3 is made up of 14 amino acids.

This sequence joins TRBV10-3 and TRBJ1-1; TRBD1 matches at 7 bases. This CDR3 has 14 amino acids. Per the germline V gene, CDR1 is ENHRY and CDR2 is SYGVKD. J gave up 0 bases and V 5 bases, and 3 bases lay outside the gene matches. CDR3 in amino acids: CAISLDRMNTEAFF. CDR3 sequence (DNA): TGTGCCATCAGTCTGGACAGGATGAACACTGAAGCTTTCTTT.

V is TRBV19 and J is TRBJ2-7; D is perhaps TRBD1 (5 bases). This CDR3 region has 14 residues. From germline, CDR1 is LNHDA and CDR2 SQIVND (reference sequence). Trimming left V 0 bases short and J 4 bases short, with 10 bases between. In DNA form, the CDR3 reads TGTGCCAGTAGTATAGAGGCAGGGTCGTACGAGCAGTACTTC. It is translated as CASSIEAGSYEQYF. Filled out from reference TRBV19 and TRBJ2-7, the complete variable domain reads DGGITQSPKYLFRKEGQNVTLSCEQNLNHDAMYWYRQDPGQGLRLIYYSQIVNDFQKGDIAEGYSVSREKKESFPLTVTSAQKNPTAFYLCASSIEAGSYEQYFGPGTRLTVT.

This chain links TRBV10-3 with TRBJ1-5; D is ambiguous. Germline CDR1 is ENHRY and CDR2 is SYGVKD. The CDR3 has 15 amino acids. V dropped 6 bases and J dropped 4 bases, with 16 bases sitting between them. The CDR3 region has the DNA TGTGCCATCAGGAGCGGAACAGATCCAAATCAGCCCCAGCATTTT. Residues: CAIRSGTDPNQPQHF.

The chain uses TRBV7-3 and TRBJ2-2; 14 nucleotides agree with TRBD2. This CDR3 comprises 20 residues. The V and J ends lost 5 bases and 6 bases, in that order; junction bases with no gene match: 17. CDR1 and CDR2 from the germline V gene are SGHTA and FQGTGA. DNA of the CDR3: TGTGCCAGCAGCGCTAAAACCGGGACTAGCGGGAGAATAAACGCCGGGGAGCTGTTTTTT. It specifies CASSAKTGTSGRINAGELFF. The full variable domain, rest sourced from reference TRBV7-3 and TRBJ2-2, is GAGVSQTPSNKVTEKGKYVELRCDPISGHTALYWYRQSLGQGPEFLIYFQGTGAADDSGLPNDRFFAVRPEGSVSTLKIQRTERGDSAVYLCASSAKTGTSGRINAGELFFGEGSRLTVL.

The sample holds a few counts of this clone. This chain links TRBV6-5 with TRBJ1-3; 7 nucleotides agree with TRBD1. Germline values: CDR1 MNHEY, CDR2 SVGAGI. The junction had 4 bases not matched to a gene; V was cut back by 3 bases and J by 2 bases. This CDR3 spans 15 amino acids. CDR3 DNA sequence: TGTGCCAGCAGTTATGCCAGGGGGACTGGAAACACCATATATTTT. As protein: CASSYARGTGNTIYF.

The chain has TRBV7-9 and TRBJ2-3; a possible D gene is TRBD2 (6 bases). V was cut by 5 bases and J by 6 bases, with 18 bases left in between. The CDR3 consists of 15 residues. CDR1 SEHNR and CDR2 FQNEAQ come from the germline V gene (reference sequence). CDR3: CASSLWRGRQDTQYF. CDR3 DNA: TGTGCCAGCAGCCTTTGGCGGGGCCGCCAGGATACGCAGTATTTT.

The V call is TRBV7-3, the J call TRBJ2-6; TRBD1 aligns across 8 bases. The V and J ends lost 5 bases and 4 bases, in that order; junction bases with no gene match: 7. Germline V gives CDR1 SGHTA, CDR2 FQGTGA. The CDR3 sequence is 16 residues long. The CDR3 region is CASSPRGRLGANVLTF. In nucleotides, the CDR3 is TGTGCCAGCAGCCCCAGGGGGCGCTTGGGGGCCAACGTCCTGACTTTC.

The chain carries TRBV4-2 and TRBJ2-2; D may be TRBD2 (6 bases). The CDR3 runs 14 residues. The V and J ends lost 0 bases and 5 bases respectively, with 7 bases between them. Germline-derived CDR1 and CDR2 are LGHNA and YNFKEQ. The CDR3 nucleotides read TGTGCCAGCAGCCAAGAAGGGACTACCGGGGAGCTGTTTTTT. Its translation is CASSQEGTTGELFF.

The chain has TRBV5-4 and TRBJ1-1; D uncertain. The CDR3 runs 14 residues. Deletions cut 0 bases from V and 4 bases from J, with 10 bases between. Germline lookup yields CDR1 SGHNT and CDR2 YYREEE (reference sequence). The CDR3 DNA follows: TGTGCCAGCAGCTTGGACCGGTCGGGCACTGAAGCTTTCTTT. Translating gives CASSLDRSGTEAFF.

The chain has TRBV7-9 and TRBJ1-4; D not certain. This CDR3 region has 16 residues. With 1 base removed from V and 5 bases from J, the gap between germline ends came to 14 bases. Germline V gives CDR1 SEHNR, CDR2 FQNEAQ (reference sequence). DNA for the CDR3: TGTGCCAGCAGCTTAGGAGTAGGCGGAGGGAATGAAAAACTGTTTTTT. It is translated as CASSLGVGGGNEKLFF.

V usage is TRBV19 and J usage is TRBJ1-5; no clear D gene. This CDR3 spans 15 amino acids. Germline CDR1 and CDR2: LNHDA and SQIVND (reference sequence). V lost 8 bases, J lost 0 bases, and 14 bases lay in between. CDR3: CASETPGFSNQPQHF. The CDR3, as DNA: TGTGCCAGTGAGACACCGGGATTTAGCAATCAGCCCCAGCATTTT.

This chain joins TRBV9 and TRBJ2-3; D perhaps matches TRBD2 (6 bases). Per germline, CDR1 SGDLS and CDR2 YYNGEE. This CDR3 region has 16 residues. Trimming took off 3 bases at V and 1 base at J, with 15 bases between the two ends. CDR3 nucleotides: TGTGCCAGCAGCGGACCCCGGGAGTCGGGCACAGATACGCAGTATTTT. This encodes CASSGPRESGTDTQYF.

The chain employs TRBV7-9 and TRBJ2-1; D unclear. The CDR3 runs 11 residues. The germline CDR1 and CDR2 sequences are SEHNR and FQNEAQ (reference sequence). V was pared by 4 bases and J by 12 bases, with 10 bases between. DNA of the CDR3: TGTGCCAGCAGCTCAGGATGGTTGCAGTTCTTC. The encoded protein is CASSSGWLQFF. Drawing the rest from reference TRBV7-9 and TRBJ2-1, the complete variable domain is DTGVSQNPRHKITKRGQNVTFRCDPISEHNRLYWYRQTLGQGPEFLTYFQNEAQLEKSRLLSDRFSAERPKGSFSTLEIQRTEQGDSAMYLCASSSGWLQFFGPGTRLTVL.

The chain carries TRBV4-1 and TRBJ2-5, with 13 positions matching TRBD2. The trim removed 1 base at V and 5 bases at J, leaving 1 base unmatched. This CDR3 has 15 residues. The germline CDR1 and CDR2 sequences are MGHRA and YSYEKL. The CDR3 is CASSQGTSGSETQYF. The CDR3 nucleotides read TGCGCCAGCAGCCAAGGGACTAGCGGGAGTGAGACCCAGTACTTC.

This clone was observed a single time. CDR3 nucleotides: TGTGCCAGCAGTTCCGGGACAGGCGCCTACGAGCAGTACTTC. Translation gives CASSSGTGAYEQYF. The rearrangement joins TRBV28 to TRBJ2-7; 8 positions agree with TRBD1. This CDR3 is 14 amino acids long. Germline V lookup: CDR1 MDHEN, CDR2 SYDVKM. With 4 bases clipped from V and 2 bases from J, the junction kept 4 bases outside the gene matches.

This rearrangement joins TRBV7-2 to TRBJ2-3; a weak D match, TRBD2 (5 bases). Germline V gene lookup returns CDR1 SGHTA and CDR2 FQGNSA. Trimming pared 3 bases from V and 0 bases from J, leaving 10 bases between. The CDR3 has 15 amino acids. CDR3 amino acids: CASSLPGDSTDTQYF. The CDR3 DNA reads TGTGCCAGCAGCTTGCCCGGGGATAGCACAGATACGCAGTATTTT.

The chain uses TRBV6-5 and TRBJ2-1; D is unclear. The CDR3 is 15 residues long. With 2 bases removed from V and 5 bases from J, the gap between germline ends came to 13 bases. CDR1 MNHEY and CDR2 SVGAGI come from the germline V gene. CDR3 protein: CASSYGLNKNNEQFF. The CDR3 DNA sequence: TGTGCCAGCAGTTACGGGCTAAACAAGAACAATGAGCAGTTCTTC.

This rearrangement joins TRBV4-2 to TRBJ1-4, with 10 bases aligning to TRBD1. Germline loops: CDR1 LGHNA, CDR2 YNFKEQ. V lost 4 bases and J lost 10; bases outside the gene matches: 6. The CDR3 is 14 amino acids. The DNA of the CDR3 is TGTGCCAGCAGCCCTGGGACAGGGGAGGGAAAACTGTTTTTT. Encoded protein: CASSPGTGEGKLFF.

V gene TRBV2 combines with J gene TRBJ2-1, with D possibly TRBD2 on 6 matching bases. Germline CDR1 is SNHLY and CDR2 is FYNNEI. CDR3 length: 17 residues. With 1 base removed from V and 3 bases from J, the gap between germline ends came to 16 bases. The CDR3 protein is CASSEGRDPTLYNEQFF. The CDR3 DNA reads TGTGCCAGCAGTGAAGGGCGGGACCCGACTCTCTACAATGAGCAGTTCTTC.

This clone has a single count. This rearrangement joins TRBV7-3 to TRBJ2-7; 8 nucleotides match TRBD1. The CDR3 totals 15 residues. Unmatched junction bases numbered 6, after V lost 0 bases and J lost 5 bases. Germline V gene lookup returns CDR1 SGHTA and CDR2 FQGTGA. The CDR3 loop reads CASSLTPGQANEQYF. The CDR3 region has the DNA TGTGCCAGCAGCTTAACCCCGGGACAGGCAAACGAGCAGTACTTC. The full variable domain, its missing parts supplied by reference TRBV7-3 and TRBJ2-7, is GAGVSQTPSNKVTEKGKYVELRCDPISGHTALYWYRQSLGQGPEFLIYFQGTGAADDSGLPNDRFFAVRPEGSVSTLKIQRTERGDSAVYLCASSLTPGQANEQYFGPGTRLTVT.

The chain uses TRBV19 and TRBJ2-1, with 7 bases aligning to TRBD1. In germline, CDR1 is LNHDA, CDR2 SQIVND (reference sequence). Trimming removed 8 bases from V and 6 bases from J; junction bases left unmatched: 7. CDR3 length: 13 residues. In DNA form, the CDR3 reads TGTGCCAGTGGGCGAGGGACAGTCAATGAGCAGTTCTTC. This translates into CASGRGTVNEQFF.

CDR3 sequence: CASSESGMGRASNQPQHF. The CDR3 nucleotides are TGTGCCAGCAGTGAATCTGGTATGGGCAGGGCGAGCAATCAGCCCCAGCATTTT. This chain links TRBV6-1 with TRBJ1-5, with D tentatively TRBD1 (5 bases). Germline CDR1 is MNHNS and CDR2 is SASEGT. The ends were cut back, 2 bases at V and 1 base at J, with 18 bases in the middle. The CDR3 has 18 amino acids.

The chain uses TRBV18 and TRBJ1-1, with 10 nucleotides matching TRBD1. Germline V gene lookup returns CDR1 KGHSH and CDR2 LQKENI. Unmatched junction bases numbered 22, after V lost 2 bases and J lost 10 bases. The CDR3 loop spans 19 amino acids. CDR3 amino acids: CASSPNQARGTSDRGTAFF. In DNA form, the CDR3 reads TGTGCCAGCTCACCAAATCAGGCCCGTGGGACATCGGACAGGGGGACAGCTTTCTTT.

The chain uses TRBV6-6 and TRBJ2-7, with TRBD1 as a possible D gene (6 bases). Germline CDR1 MNHNY, CDR2 SVGAGI (reference sequence). The CDR3 contains 13 residues. V shed 5 bases and J shed 1 base, with 9 bases lying between them. Written as DNA, the CDR3 is TGTGCCAGCAGTGGGGACAATTCCTACGAGCAGTACTTC. Residues: CASSGDNSYEQYF.

V is TRBV7-8 and J is TRBJ1-2; TRBD1 is a possible D gene (5 bases). Per germline, CDR1 SGHVS and CDR2 FQNEAQ. CDR3 length equals 15 residues. The V and J ends lost 1 base and 7 bases respectively, with 16 bases between them. The CDR3 loop reads CASSLEAGRSTGYTF. The CDR3 region has the DNA TGTGCCAGCAGCTTAGAGGCAGGGCGATCTACTGGCTACACCTTC.